Presented here are 10 T cell receptor beta chains from one specimen sequenced in a study of blood T cell repertoires in COVID-19. Profiled with immunoSEQ multiplex PCR; TCRdb holds only in-frame clones, not every one. The data contain about 250,000 clones, around 86% of them singletons. Sequenced sample: PBMCs or T cells enriched from blood (not recorded which). These receptors were collected from a man aged 35 to 55 who had recovered from COVID-19.

The chain joins TRBV6-2 or TRBV6-3 to TRBJ2-7, with 7 bases that match TRBD1. Germline values: CDR1 MNHEY, CDR2 SVGEGT. The CDR3 has 13 residues. V was clipped by 5 bases and J by 6 bases; unmatched bases: 7. CDR3 residues: CASSTTTGSEQYF. CDR3 bases: TGTGCCAGCAGTACAACGACAGGGAGCGAGCAGTACTTC.

The V and J genes are TRBV27 and TRBJ2-1; D is undetermined. V lost 6 bases, J lost 0 bases, and 12 bases lay in between. The CDR3 is 15 residues long. Germline V gene sequence: CDR1 MNHEY, CDR2 SMNVEV (reference sequence). The CDR3 bases are TGTGCCAGCAGCTCCTATAAAAGCTCCTACAATGAGCAGTTCTTC. This encodes CASSSYKSSYNEQFF.

The sample holds a few counts of this clone. The gene calls are TRBV9 and TRBJ2-3, with D possibly being TRBD2 (5 bases). The CDR3 covers 14 residues. Trimming cost V 6 bases and J 3 bases, with 14 bases left between them. Germline assignment: CDR1 SGDLS and CDR2 YYNGEE. CDR3 bases: TGTGCCAGCACCCTCGGGGATGAGACAGATACGCAGTATTTT. Translated, it gives CASTLGDETDTQYF.

J is TRBJ2-7 and V is TRBV7-9; 8 nucleotides align to TRBD1. This CDR3 comprises 13 residues. Germline CDR1 is SEHNR and CDR2 is FQNEAQ (reference sequence). Trimming took 8 bases from V and 5 from J; bases not matched to a gene: 8. The CDR3 nucleotides are TGTGCCAGCGCCCGGACAGGGCTCGACGAGCAGTACTTC. Its protein is CASARTGLDEQYF.

The chain couples TRBV7-9 to TRBJ1-1; no definite D call. The germline CDR1 and CDR2 sequences are SEHNR and FQNEAQ (reference sequence). With 2 bases removed from V and 6 bases from J, the gap between germline ends came to 7 bases. The CDR3 covers 12 residues. The CDR3, as DNA: TGTGCCAGCAGCTTATGGAGCTCTGAAGCTTTCTTT. Translation: CASSLWSSEAFF.

The chain couples TRBV11-2 to TRBJ2-1, with 11 positions matching TRBD2. The CDR3 spans 14 residues. V was clipped by 6 bases and J by 9 bases; unmatched bases: 7. Germline values: CDR1 SGHAT, CDR2 FQNNGV. In nucleotides, the CDR3 is TGTGCCAGCAGTATGGTAGCGGGGGGGCGTGAGCAGTTCTTC. This encodes CASSMVAGGREQFF.

DNA for the CDR3: TGTGCCAGCAGCTTAGGGGACAGGGGGCAAGAGACCCAGTACTTC. It translates to CASSLGDRGQETQYF. The chain uses TRBV7-6 and TRBJ2-5, with 11 bases matching TRBD1. Trimming removed 1 base from V and 2 bases from J; junction bases left unmatched: 0. Per germline, CDR1 SGHVS and CDR2 FNYEAQ. The CDR3 has 15 residues. Together with reference TRBV7-6 and TRBJ2-5, the CDR3 gives the full variable domain: GAGVSQSPRYKVTKRGQDVALRCDPISGHVSLYWYRQALGQGPEFLTYFNYEAQQDKSGLPNDRFSAERPEGSISTLTIQRTEQRDSAMYRCASSLGDRGQETQYFGPGTRLLVL.

This chain connects TRBV5-4 to TRBJ2-3; TRBD2 aligns across 13 bases. The CDR3 is 16 amino acids. Trimming cost V 3 bases and J 6 bases; bases outside gene matches: 7. Germline V CDR1 and CDR2: SGHNT, YYREEE (reference sequence). CDR3: CASSSGLAGERDTQYF. The CDR3 nucleotides are TGTGCCAGCAGCTCCGGACTAGCGGGAGAAAGGGATACGCAGTATTTT.

The V and J genes are TRBV4-1 and TRBJ2-3; D perhaps matches TRBD2 (6 bases). Germline V gene sequence: CDR1 MGHRA, CDR2 YSYEKL. Trimming pared 4 bases from V and 0 bases from J, leaving 17 bases between. The CDR3 is made up of 17 amino acids. The CDR3 spells CASSPLGTGTSTDTQYF. In DNA, the CDR3 is TGCGCCAGCAGCCCCCTGGGGACGGGGACTAGCACAGATACGCAGTATTTT.

In its sample, this clone was seen a few times. This sequence joins TRBV5-1 and TRBJ2-7; a possible D gene is TRBD2 (5 bases). Trimming stripped 0 bases from V and 3 bases from J, with 7 bases between. CDR1 and CDR2 from the germline V gene are SGHRS and YFSETQ. The CDR3 runs 13 residues. CDR3 amino acids: CASSLAGNYEQYF. CDR3 DNA: TGCGCCAGCAGCTTGGCGGGGAACTACGAGCAGTACTTC.